These 17 T cell receptor beta chains were sequenced from one sample in a study of technical replicates of blood from a handful of donors. Measured with immunoSEQ multiplex PCR; TCRdb has only the in-frame clones, and not every one. The sample yields approximately 79,000 clones, about 96% seen once. The sample taken for sequencing was T cells isolated from PBMCs. These receptors were taken from a human donor in good health.

The rearrangement joins TRBV29-1 to TRBJ2-7, with D perhaps TRBD1 (6 bases). The ends were cut back, 1 base at V and 0 bases at J, with 10 bases in the middle. This CDR3 is built from 14 residues. Per germline, CDR1 SQVTM and CDR2 ANQGSEA. The CDR3 here is CSVEGGGISYEQYF. The CDR3 region has the DNA TGCAGCGTTGAAGGTGGGGGCATCTCCTACGAGCAGTACTTC.

V is TRBV29-1 and J is TRBJ2-7; 7 bases line up with TRBD2. Germline loops: CDR1 SQVTM, CDR2 ANQGSEA. The ends lost 6 bases at V and 0 bases at J; junction bases unmatched: 5. This CDR3 is 13 amino acids long. CDR3 coding DNA: TGCAGCGTCCACGGGGGGAGCTCCTACGAGCAGTACTTC. Its translation is CSVHGGSSYEQYF.

V gene TRBV13 combines with J gene TRBJ2-7; 7 bases map to TRBD2. J lost 3 bases, V lost 3 bases, and 8 bases had no gene match. In germline, CDR1 is PRHDT, CDR2 FYEKMQ (reference sequence). CDR3 size: 15 residues. In DNA form, the CDR3 reads TGTGCCAGCAGCTTTTGGGGGGAGGGCCACTACGAGCAGTACTTC. The encoded protein is CASSFWGEGHYEQYF.

This chain connects TRBV19 to TRBJ2-3, with TRBD1 identical over 9 bases. The CDR3 contains 14 residues. The germline gives CDR1 LNHDA, CDR2 SQIVND (reference sequence). The junction had 3 bases not matched to a gene; V was cut back by 4 bases and J by 4 bases. CDR3 in DNA: TGTGCCAGTAGTACACAGGGGGCCGCAGATACGCAGTATTTT. Its protein is CASSTQGAADTQYF.

The rearrangement links TRBV27 to TRBJ2-2, with TRBD2 as a possible D gene (6 bases). Germline V lookup: CDR1 MNHEY, CDR2 SMNVEV (reference sequence). The CDR3 is made up of 14 amino acids. V lost 5 bases to trimming and J lost 5 bases, with 12 bases between them. CDR3 nucleotides: TGTGCCAGCAGTCTCATAGCGGAAACCGGGGAGCTGTTTTTT. It encodes CASSLIAETGELFF.

The chain combines TRBV30 with TRBJ2-7, with 8 bases that match TRBD1. Germline V lookup: CDR1 GTSNPN, CDR2 SVGIG (reference sequence). Unmatched junction bases numbered 6, after V lost 3 bases and J lost 5 bases. The CDR3 is made up of 13 amino acids. DNA for the CDR3: TGTGCCTGGAGATCAGGGGGCAGCGACGAGCAGTACTTC. Translating gives CAWRSGGSDEQYF.

This clone showed up just once. This sequence joins TRBV28 and TRBJ2-3; D not certain. The germline V gene encodes CDR1 MDHEN and CDR2 SYDVKM. The CDR3 totals 13 residues. The V end lost 6 bases, the J end lost 0 bases, and 7 bases lay between the germline ends. CDR3 DNA sequence: TGTGCCAGCAGGGAGTCGAGCACAGATACGCAGTATTTT. Protein sequence: CASRESSTDTQYF.

The V call is TRBV20-1, the J call TRBJ2-7; the D gene is possibly TRBD2 (6 bases). The germline V gene encodes CDR1 DFQATT and CDR2 SNEGSKA (reference sequence). The V gene lost 3 bases and the J gene lost 9 bases, with 12 bases spanning the gap. This CDR3 is built from 11 residues. The CDR3, as DNA: TGCAGTGCTAGTCCGCGGGACCGGCAGTACTTC. As protein: CSASPRDRQYF.

The chain employs TRBV10-1 and TRBJ1-5; 9 positions match TRBD1. This CDR3 is 14 amino acids long. CDR1 and CDR2 (germline): WNHNN, SYGVQD (reference sequence). V lost 5 bases, J lost 5 bases, and 4 bases stayed unmatched. For the CDR3, the DNA is TGCGCCAGCAGTAGGGACAGGGAGGATCAGCCCCAGCATTTT. Amino acids: CASSRDREDQPQHF.

This clone has only one observation. This chain connects TRBV19 to TRBJ2-7; D is possibly TRBD1 (7 bases). This CDR3 is built from 14 residues. Trimming shortened V by 6 bases and J by 4 bases, and 16 bases separated the two germline ends. Germline assignment: CDR1 LNHDA and CDR2 SQIVND (reference sequence). This chain's CDR3 is CASSPRGADYEQYF. The CDR3 DNA sequence: TGTGCCAGTAGCCCCAGGGGGGCGGATTACGAGCAGTACTTC.

V gene TRBV2 combines with J gene TRBJ1-2; D is unresolved. CDR3 length: 15 residues. Germline loops: CDR1 SNHLY, CDR2 FYNNEI. The V gene lost 2 bases and the J gene lost 3 bases, with 13 bases spanning the gap. CDR3 sequence reads: CASSESPGQYYGYTF. DNA of the CDR3: TGTGCCAGCAGTGAAAGTCCTGGTCAGTACTATGGCTACACCTTC.

The rearrangement joins TRBV28 to TRBJ1-5; 8 bases align to TRBD1. Per germline, CDR1 MDHEN and CDR2 SYDVKM. V lost 6 bases to trimming and J lost 3 bases; unmatched junction nucleotides: 7. This CDR3 has 15 residues. CDR3 sequence reads: CASRMDRVPNQPQHF. As DNA, the CDR3 is TGTGCCAGCAGAATGGACAGGGTTCCCAATCAGCCCCAGCATTTT.

The CDR3 region is CASGSPRGVLETQYF. The CDR3 DNA follows: TGTGCTAGTGGTTCTCCGCGGGGAGTGTTAGAGACCCAGTACTTC. V is TRBV12-5 and J is TRBJ2-5; D is perhaps TRBD2 (6 bases). The germline V gene encodes CDR1 LGHNT and CDR2 FRNRAP. Trimming removed 4 bases at V and 4 bases at J, with 16 bases between. The CDR3 consists of 15 residues.

This sequence joins TRBV27 and TRBJ1-1, with unresolved D. The germline CDR1 and CDR2 sequences are MNHEY and SMNVEV (reference sequence). V was shortened by 2 bases and J by 1 base, with 5 bases between the two germline ends. The CDR3 is 13 amino acids. CDR3 sequence (DNA): TGTGCCAGCAGTTTAAGCAAGAACACTGAAGCTTTCTTT. Its translation is CASSLSKNTEAFF.

The rearrangement joins TRBV6-6 to TRBJ2-1; possibly TRBD2 for D (5 bases). The germline gives CDR1 MNHNY, CDR2 SVGAGI (reference sequence). V was clipped by 8 bases and J by 0 bases, with 11 bases between them. This CDR3 is 14 amino acids long. CDR3 protein: CASVSGSSYNEQFF. The DNA of the CDR3 is TGTGCCAGCGTCAGCGGAAGCTCCTACAATGAGCAGTTCTTC.

The chain is built from TRBV5-4 and TRBJ2-7; no definite D call. V was pared by 2 bases and J by 3 bases, with 15 bases between. Germline loops: CDR1 SGHNT, CDR2 YYREEE (reference sequence). The CDR3 runs to 15 residues. As DNA, the CDR3 is TGTGCCAGCAGCTTCGTGGGCCAAGGAATCTACGAGCAGTACTTC. This translates into CASSFVGQGIYEQYF.

This chain joins TRBV29-1 and TRBJ1-2; perhaps TRBD1 as D (5 bases). Germline assignment: CDR1 SQVTM and CDR2 ANQGSEA. V lost 3 bases to trimming and J lost 4 bases, with 12 bases between them. The CDR3 runs 13 residues. The CDR3 DNA follows: TGCAGCGTTGAGGGGGGTCGTGGCTATGGCTACACCTTC. Its protein is CSVEGGRGYGYTF.